The next 8 T cell receptor beta chains were all read from a single sample in a study of blood T cell repertoires in COVID-19. Method: immunoSEQ multiplex PCR; TCRdb's copy keeps in-frame clones and lacks some. Of about 12,000 clones in the sample, 71% were seen once. The source material was peripheral blood. These TCRs come from a man aged 55 to 70 with COVID-19, enrolled during active disease.

This chain links TRBV13 with TRBJ1-2; perhaps TRBD1 as D (6 bases). The CDR3 length is 14 residues. The germline gives CDR1 PRHDT, CDR2 FYEKMQ (reference sequence). V was cut by 3 bases and J by 3 bases, with 11 bases left in between. The CDR3 DNA reads TGTGCCAGCAGCTTGCGAGGGGGGGACTATGGCTACACCTTC. It is translated as CASSLRGGDYGYTF.

This chain uses TRBV5-1 with TRBJ1-2, with 7 nucleotides matching TRBD1. Germline V gene sequence: CDR1 SGHRS, CDR2 YFSETQ. V gave up 1 base and J gave up 1 base; unmatched junction bases: 4. This CDR3 has 15 residues. The CDR3 sequence: CASSLNNRGNYGYTF. The CDR3 DNA reads TGCGCCAGCAGCTTGAATAACAGGGGTAACTATGGCTACACCTTC.

This chain connects TRBV28 to TRBJ1-2; D unresolved. The length of the CDR3 is 10 residues. Germline values: CDR1 MDHEN, CDR2 SYDVKM. CDR3 sequence reads: CVSPRGGYTF. The CDR3 DNA reads as TGTGTGAGTCCCCGGGGAGGCTACACCTTC.

The gene calls are TRBV11-1 and TRBJ2-5; possibly TRBD2 for D (6 bases). Germline loops: CDR1 SGHAT, CDR2 FQDESV (reference sequence). The V gene lost 1 base and the J gene lost 3 bases, with 12 bases spanning the gap. The length of the CDR3 is 15 residues. DNA for the CDR3: TGTGCCAGCAGCTTAGGGGAGGTTTCGAAAGAGACCCAGTACTTC. It specifies CASSLGEVSKETQYF.

The chain joins TRBV5-4 to TRBJ1-1; TRBD1 is a possible D gene (6 bases). The CDR3 contains 13 residues. V was trimmed by 0 bases and J by 6 bases, leaving 9 bases between them. The germline CDR1 and CDR2 sequences are SGHNT and YYREEE (reference sequence). The CDR3 is CASSLGGLAEAFF. The CDR3 coding sequence is TGTGCCAGCAGCTTGGGGGGGCTGGCTGAAGCTTTCTTT.

This clone was seen a few times. V gene TRBV28 combines with J gene TRBJ2-4; 7 nucleotides agree with TRBD1. CDR1 MDHEN and CDR2 SYDVKM come from the germline V gene. V gave up 6 bases and J gave up 0 bases; unmatched junction bases: 5. CDR3 length equals 15 residues. The CDR3 DNA follows: TGTGCCAGCAGCCCGACAGGGCTAGCCAAAAACATTCAGTACTTC. Translated: CASSPTGLAKNIQYF.

The CDR3 loop is CASSPNRDNQPQHF. CDR3 nucleotides: TGTGCCAGCTCACCGAACAGGGACAATCAGCCCCAGCATTTT. J is TRBJ1-5 and V is TRBV18; tentative D call: TRBD1 (6 bases). The CDR3 covers 14 residues. V was clipped by 3 bases and J by 3 bases, with 9 bases between them. Germline lookup yields CDR1 KGHSH and CDR2 LQKENI. Drawing the rest from reference TRBV18 and TRBJ1-5, the complete variable domain is NAGVMQNPRHLVRRRGQEARLRCSPMKGHSHVYWYRQLPEEGLKFMVYLQKENIIDESGMPKERFSAEFPKEGPSILRIQQVVRGDSAAYFCASSPNRDNQPQHFGDGTRLSIL.

This clone is medium-sized within its sample. The rearrangement links TRBV11-2 to TRBJ2-5; 7 bases are shared with TRBD1. The CDR3 spans 14 residues. Trimming took 5 bases from V and 3 from J; bases not matched to a gene: 6. Germline-derived CDR1 and CDR2 are SGHAT and FQNNGV. CDR3 nucleotide sequence: TGTGCCAGCAGCCCGTGGGACAGCAAAGAGACCCAGTACTTC. This codes for CASSPWDSKETQYF.